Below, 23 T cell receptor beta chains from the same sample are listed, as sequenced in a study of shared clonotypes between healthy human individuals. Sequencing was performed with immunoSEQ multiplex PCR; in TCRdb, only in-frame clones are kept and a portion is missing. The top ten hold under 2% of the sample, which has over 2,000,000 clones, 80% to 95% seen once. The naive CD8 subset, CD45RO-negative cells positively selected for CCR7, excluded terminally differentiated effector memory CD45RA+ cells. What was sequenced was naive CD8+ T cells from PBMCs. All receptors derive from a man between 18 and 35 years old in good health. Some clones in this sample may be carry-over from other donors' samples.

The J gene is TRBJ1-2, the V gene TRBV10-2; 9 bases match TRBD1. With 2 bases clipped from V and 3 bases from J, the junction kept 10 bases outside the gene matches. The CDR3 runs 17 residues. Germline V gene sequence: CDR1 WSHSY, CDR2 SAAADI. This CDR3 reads CASSESGTGSLDYGYTF. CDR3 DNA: TGCGCCAGCAGTGAGAGCGGGACAGGGTCGCTGGACTATGGCTACACCTTC.

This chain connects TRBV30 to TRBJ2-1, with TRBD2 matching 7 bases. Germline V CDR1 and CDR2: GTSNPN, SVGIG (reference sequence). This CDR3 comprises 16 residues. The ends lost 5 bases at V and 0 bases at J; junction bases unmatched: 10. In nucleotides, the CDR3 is TGTGCCTGGGTGGAACTAGCGAAGAGCTCCTACAATGAGCAGTTCTTC. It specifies CAWVELAKSSYNEQFF. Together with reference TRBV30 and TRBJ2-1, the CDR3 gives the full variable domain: SQTIHQWPATLVQPVGSPLSLECTVEGTSNPNLYWYRQAAGRGLQLLFYSVGIGQISSEVPQNLSASRPQDRQFILSSKKLLLSDSGFYLCAWVELAKSSYNEQFFGPGTRLTVL.

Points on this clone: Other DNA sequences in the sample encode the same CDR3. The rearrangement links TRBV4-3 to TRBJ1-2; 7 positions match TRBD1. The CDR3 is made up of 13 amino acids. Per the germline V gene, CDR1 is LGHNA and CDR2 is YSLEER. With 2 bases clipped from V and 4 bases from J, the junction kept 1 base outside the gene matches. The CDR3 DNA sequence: TGCGCCAGCAGCCAAAGGACAGGCTATGGCTACACCTTC. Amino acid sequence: CASSQRTGYGYTF.

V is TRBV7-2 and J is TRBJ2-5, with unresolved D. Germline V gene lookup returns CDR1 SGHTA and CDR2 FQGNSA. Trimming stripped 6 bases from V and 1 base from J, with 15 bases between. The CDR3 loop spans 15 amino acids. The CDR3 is CASRPSTPFQETQYF. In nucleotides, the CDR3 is TGTGCCAGCAGACCATCCACCCCATTCCAAGAGACCCAGTACTTC.

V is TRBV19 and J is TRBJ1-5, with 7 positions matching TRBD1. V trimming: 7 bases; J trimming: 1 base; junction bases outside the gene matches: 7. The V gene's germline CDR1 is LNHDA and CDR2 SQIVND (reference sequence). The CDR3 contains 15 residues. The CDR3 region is CASNYRGGSNQPQHF. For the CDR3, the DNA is TGTGCCAGTAACTACAGGGGTGGAAGCAATCAGCCCCAGCATTTT.

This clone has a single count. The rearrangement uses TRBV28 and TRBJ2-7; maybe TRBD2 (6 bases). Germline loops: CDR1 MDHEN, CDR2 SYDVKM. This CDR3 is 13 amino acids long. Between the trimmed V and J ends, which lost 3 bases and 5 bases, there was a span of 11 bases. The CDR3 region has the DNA TGTGCCAGCAGTTTGGAGGGGAGCCACGAGCAGTACTTC. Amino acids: CASSLEGSHEQYF.

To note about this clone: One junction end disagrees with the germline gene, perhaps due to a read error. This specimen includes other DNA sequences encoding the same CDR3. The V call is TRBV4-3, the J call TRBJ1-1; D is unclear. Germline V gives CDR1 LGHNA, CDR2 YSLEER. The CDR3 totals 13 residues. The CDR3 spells CASSRELNTEAFF. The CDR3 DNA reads TGCGCCAGCAGCCGGGAGCTGAATACTGAAGCTTTCTTT.

The CDR3 DNA is TGTGCCAGCAGCAAAGCGCTTTGGGACAGCCTTTTTGAGCAGTACTTC. It codes for CASSKALWDSLFEQYF. The chain is built from TRBV21-1 and TRBJ2-7; the D call of TRBD1 is as the table states it, not checked on the DNA. TRBV21-1 is tagged as a pseudogene. The CDR3 has 16 amino acids.

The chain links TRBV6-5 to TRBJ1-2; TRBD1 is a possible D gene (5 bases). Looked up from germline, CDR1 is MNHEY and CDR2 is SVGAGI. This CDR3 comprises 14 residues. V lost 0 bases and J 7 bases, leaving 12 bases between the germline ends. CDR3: CASSYSRGLGGYTF. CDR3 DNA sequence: TGTGCCAGCAGTTACTCGCGGGGGTTAGGTGGCTACACCTTC.

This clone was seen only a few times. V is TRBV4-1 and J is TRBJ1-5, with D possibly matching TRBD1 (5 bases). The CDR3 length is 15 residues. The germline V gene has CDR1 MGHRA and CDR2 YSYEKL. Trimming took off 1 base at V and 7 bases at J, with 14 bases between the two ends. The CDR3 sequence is CASSQVSGSGQPQHF. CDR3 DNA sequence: TGCGCCAGCAGCCAAGTCTCGGGGTCAGGGCAGCCCCAGCATTTT.

The CDR3 sequence: CAISEGAPGYTF. The CDR3 bases are TGTGCCATCAGTGAAGGGGCGCCCGGCTACACCTTC. This chain uses TRBV10-3 with TRBJ1-2; the D gene is possibly TRBD1 (5 bases). Per the germline V gene, CDR1 is ENHRY and CDR2 is SYGVKD. V lost 3 bases and J 8 bases, leaving 10 bases between the germline ends. This CDR3 is 12 amino acids long.

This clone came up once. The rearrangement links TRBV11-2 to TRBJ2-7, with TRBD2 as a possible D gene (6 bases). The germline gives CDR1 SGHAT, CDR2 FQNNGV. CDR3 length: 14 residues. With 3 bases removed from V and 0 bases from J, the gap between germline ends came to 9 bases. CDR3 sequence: CASSFGGISYEQYF. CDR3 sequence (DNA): TGTGCCAGCAGCTTTGGGGGGATCTCCTACGAGCAGTACTTC. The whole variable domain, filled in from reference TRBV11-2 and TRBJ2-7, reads EAGVAQSPRYKIIEKRQSVAFWCNPISGHATLYWYQQILGQGPKLLIQFQNNGVVDDSQLPKDRFSAERLKGVDSTLKIQPAKLEDSAVYLCASSFGGISYEQYFGPGTRLTVT.

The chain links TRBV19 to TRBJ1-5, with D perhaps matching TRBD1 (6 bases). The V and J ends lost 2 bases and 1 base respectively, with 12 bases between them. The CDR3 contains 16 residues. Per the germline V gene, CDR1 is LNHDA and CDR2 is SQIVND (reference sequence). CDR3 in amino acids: CASSIWRGLSNQPQHF. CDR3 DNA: TGTGCCAGTAGTATATGGAGGGGGTTGAGCAATCAGCCCCAGCATTTT.

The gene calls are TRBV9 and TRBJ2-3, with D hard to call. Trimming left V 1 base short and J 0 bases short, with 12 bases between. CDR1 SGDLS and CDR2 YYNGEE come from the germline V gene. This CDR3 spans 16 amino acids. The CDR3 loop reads CASSVLGFPSTDTQYF. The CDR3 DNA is TGTGCCAGCAGCGTATTGGGATTCCCTAGCACAGATACGCAGTATTTT.

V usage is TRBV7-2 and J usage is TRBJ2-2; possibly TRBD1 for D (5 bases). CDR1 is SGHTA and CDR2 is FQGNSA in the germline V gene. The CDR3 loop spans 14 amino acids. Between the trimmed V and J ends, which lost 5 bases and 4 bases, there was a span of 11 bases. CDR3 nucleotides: TGTGCCAGCAGCCCGAGACAGACCACCGGGGAGCTGTTTTTT. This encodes CASSPRQTTGELFF. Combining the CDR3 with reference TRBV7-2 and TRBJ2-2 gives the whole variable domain GAGVSQSPSNKVTEKGKDVELRCDPISGHTALYWYRQSLGQGLEFLIYFQGNSAPDKSGLPSDRFSAERTGGSVSTLTIQRTQQEDSAVYLCASSPRQTTGELFFGEGSRLTVL.

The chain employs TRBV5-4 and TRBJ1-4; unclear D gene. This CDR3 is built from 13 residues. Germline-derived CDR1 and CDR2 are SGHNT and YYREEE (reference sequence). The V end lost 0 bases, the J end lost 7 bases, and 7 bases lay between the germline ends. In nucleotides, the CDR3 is TGTGCCAGCAGCTTGGGGCAGTCTGAAAAACTGTTTTTT. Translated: CASSLGQSEKLFF.

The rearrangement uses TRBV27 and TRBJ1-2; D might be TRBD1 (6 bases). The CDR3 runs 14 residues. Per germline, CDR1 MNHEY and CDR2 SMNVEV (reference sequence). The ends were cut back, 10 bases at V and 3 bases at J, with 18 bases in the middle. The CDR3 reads CATRGGSGDYGYTF. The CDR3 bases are TGTGCCACCCGAGGGGGTAGTGGTGACTATGGCTACACCTTC.

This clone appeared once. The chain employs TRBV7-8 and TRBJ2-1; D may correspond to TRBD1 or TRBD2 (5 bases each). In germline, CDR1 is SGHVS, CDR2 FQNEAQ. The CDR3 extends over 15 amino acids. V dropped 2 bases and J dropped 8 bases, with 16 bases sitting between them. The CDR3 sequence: CASSLRGALGDEQFF. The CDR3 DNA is TGTGCCAGCAGCTTACGAGGGGCGCTGGGGGATGAGCAGTTCTTC.

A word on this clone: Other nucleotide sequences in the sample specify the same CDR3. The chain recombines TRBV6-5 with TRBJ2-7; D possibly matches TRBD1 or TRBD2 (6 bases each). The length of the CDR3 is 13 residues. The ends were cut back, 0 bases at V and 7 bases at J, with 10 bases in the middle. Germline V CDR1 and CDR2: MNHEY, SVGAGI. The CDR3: CASSYSGAGEQYF. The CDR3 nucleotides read TGTGCCAGCAGTTACTCGGGGGCGGGGGAGCAGTACTTC.

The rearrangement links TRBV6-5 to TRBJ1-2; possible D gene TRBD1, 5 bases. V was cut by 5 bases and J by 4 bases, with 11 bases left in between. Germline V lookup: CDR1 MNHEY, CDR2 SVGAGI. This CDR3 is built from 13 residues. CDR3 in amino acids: CASSAPGGYGYTF. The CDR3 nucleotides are TGTGCCAGCAGTGCACCGGGGGGCTATGGCTACACCTTC.

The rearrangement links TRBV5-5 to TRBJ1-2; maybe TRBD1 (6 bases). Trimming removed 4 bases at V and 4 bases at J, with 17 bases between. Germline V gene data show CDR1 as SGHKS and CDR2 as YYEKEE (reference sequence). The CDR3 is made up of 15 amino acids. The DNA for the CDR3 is TGTGCCAGCAGCCCAGGACAGACCCTTCGCTATGGCTACACCTTC. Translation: CASSPGQTLRYGYTF.

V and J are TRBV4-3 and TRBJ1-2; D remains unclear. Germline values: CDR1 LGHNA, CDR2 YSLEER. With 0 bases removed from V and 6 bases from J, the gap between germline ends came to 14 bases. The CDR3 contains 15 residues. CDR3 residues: CASSQDSAAMDGYTF. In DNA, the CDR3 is TGCGCCAGCAGCCAAGATTCCGCCGCTATGGATGGCTACACCTTC.

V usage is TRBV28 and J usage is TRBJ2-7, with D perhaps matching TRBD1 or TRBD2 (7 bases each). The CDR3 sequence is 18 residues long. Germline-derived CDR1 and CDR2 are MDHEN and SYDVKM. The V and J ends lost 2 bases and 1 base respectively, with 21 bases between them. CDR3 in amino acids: CASSLPRGGFEWSYEQYF. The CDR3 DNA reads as TGTGCCAGCAGTTTACCCAGGGGGGGTTTTGAGTGGTCCTACGAGCAGTACTTC.